The 24 T cell receptor beta chains presented below share a single source sample, sequenced in a study of T cells in Graves' hyperthyroidism and ophthalmopathy. It was RNA transcripts that yielded the amplified TCR beta CDR3 regions. During a first-round RT-PCR of the TCR CDR3, the HTBI primer set was used. TCRdb re-derived calls from the multiplex PCR reads in MiXCR, one entry per CDR3 protein. The sample lists around 400,000 distinct CDR3 sequences; 25% were seen once. Sequencing was carried out using blood. Receptor source: a man aged 45-65 years with Graves' hyperthyroidism.

Ten or more counts support this clonotype. The chain couples TRBV11-2 to TRBJ2-7; weak D call: TRBD1 (6 bases). The CDR3 loop spans 12 amino acids. Germline CDR1 reads SGHAT; CDR2 reads FQNNGV. Trimming removed 1 base at V and 6 bases at J, with 7 bases between. The CDR3 DNA sequence: TGTGCCAGCAGCTTAGGAGGGGGCGAGCAGTACTTC. This sequence encodes CASSLGGGEQYF.

This clonotype was seen at least ten times. The chain couples TRBV20-1 to TRBJ2-3; D remains unclear. This CDR3 is 14 amino acids long. Per germline, CDR1 DFQATT and CDR2 SNEGSKA (reference sequence). V lost 6 bases, J lost 2 bases, and 15 bases lay in between. This CDR3 is CSASRAEYTDTQYF. For the CDR3, the DNA is TGCAGTGCCAGCCGGGCGGAGTACACAGATACGCAGTATTTT.

The genes are TRBV5-4 and TRBJ2-5; D is perhaps TRBD1 (5 bases). V dropped 0 bases and J dropped 6 bases, with 9 bases sitting between them. Germline lookup yields CDR1 SGHNT and CDR2 YYREEE (reference sequence). The CDR3 is 13 residues long. CDR3 DNA sequence: TGTGCCAGCAGCTTGGGGCAGGGCAAGACCCAGTACTTC. It encodes CASSLGQGKTQYF.

This clonotype has a count of ten or more. CDR3 sequence: CASRSPTSVNEQFF. The CDR3, as DNA: TGTGCCAGCAGATCCCCGACTAGCGTCAATGAGCAGTTCTTC. The rearrangement joins TRBV28 to TRBJ2-1, with 8 bases aligning to TRBD2. CDR1 is MDHEN, CDR2 SYDVKM, per germline. The CDR3 covers 14 residues. The trim removed 6 bases at V and 6 bases at J, leaving 7 bases unmatched.

The J gene is TRBJ2-3, the V gene TRBV19, with TRBD2 matching over 11 bases. Per the germline V gene, CDR1 is LNHDA and CDR2 is SQIVND (reference sequence). Trimming cost V 0 bases and J 7 bases; bases outside gene matches: 9. The CDR3 spans 17 residues. CDR3 amino acids: CASSIDPPSGRINTQYF. CDR3 coding DNA: TGTGCCAGTAGTATAGATCCCCCTAGCGGGAGGATAAATACGCAGTATTTT.

This clonotype was recorded a few times. The rearrangement joins TRBV6-2 or TRBV6-3 to TRBJ2-5; no definite D call. Between the trimmed V and J ends, which lost 5 bases and 2 bases, there was a span of 9 bases. The CDR3 runs to 13 residues. The germline V gene encodes CDR1 MNHEY and CDR2 SVGEGT. The CDR3 DNA reads as TGTGCCAGCAGTAAGTCAGTTCAAGAGACCCAGTACTTC. Its protein product is CASSKSVQETQYF.

The J gene is TRBJ1-2, the V gene TRBV9; no clear D gene. The germline V and J ends were trimmed by 6 bases and 4 bases, with 13 bases remaining between them. There are 13 residues in the CDR3. Germline CDR1 is SGDLS and CDR2 is YYNGEE. The CDR3 DNA sequence: TGTGCCAGCACCCACGGACCCTTCTATGGCTACACCTTC. This translates into CASTHGPFYGYTF.

The chain is built from TRBV28 and TRBJ1-1; no definite D call. Trimming cost V 2 bases and J 1 base, with 8 bases left between them. Looked up from germline, CDR1 is MDHEN and CDR2 is SYDVKM. The CDR3 runs to 14 residues. The CDR3 spells CASSLVGENTEAFF. As DNA, the CDR3 is TGTGCCAGCAGTTTAGTAGGAGAGAACACTGAAGCTTTCTTT.

The gene calls are TRBV15 and TRBJ2-1; TRBD2 might be the D (6 bases). The V gene's germline CDR1 is LNHNV and CDR2 YYDKDF (reference sequence). V was trimmed by 2 bases and J by 1 base, leaving 12 bases between them. CDR3 length equals 16 residues. The chain's CDR3 is CATSRPPGVSYNEQFF. Written as DNA, the CDR3 is TGTGCCACCAGCAGACCCCCGGGAGTTTCCTACAATGAGCAGTTCTTC.

V and J are TRBV20-1 and TRBJ2-7; TRBD2 is a possible D gene (6 bases). Germline CDR1 DFQATT, CDR2 SNEGSKA (reference sequence). CDR3 size: 13 residues. V was trimmed by 6 bases and J by 2 bases, leaving 14 bases between them. CDR3 nucleotides: TGCAGTGCCAAGGGTAGCGGCCCCTACGAGCAGTACTTC. This codes for CSAKGSGPYEQYF.

This clonotype was detected a few times. The chain couples TRBV6-1 to TRBJ2-1, with D tentatively TRBD1 (5 bases). Trimming removed 7 bases from V and 8 bases from J, with 27 bases in between. Germline V gene data show CDR1 as MNHNS and CDR2 as SASEGT. The CDR3 totals 17 residues. CDR3 coding DNA: TGTGCCAGCAAGTTTAGGGGCGCATCCCTTACCGTCCATGAGCAGTTCTTC. Protein sequence: CASKFRGASLTVHEQFF.

This clonotype was seen many times. V is TRBV11-2 and J is TRBJ2-1; 8 bases map to TRBD1. The CDR3 runs to 15 residues. Germline V gene lookup returns CDR1 SGHAT and CDR2 FQNNGV. The V and J ends lost 4 bases and 1 base, in that order; junction bases with no gene match: 3. The CDR3: CASSSRTGSYNEQFF. The CDR3 DNA sequence: TGTGCCAGCAGCTCGCGGACAGGGTCCTACAATGAGCAGTTCTTC. The full variable domain, rest sourced from reference TRBV11-2 and TRBJ2-1, is EAGVAQSPRYKIIEKRQSVAFWCNPISGHATLYWYQQILGQGPKLLIQFQNNGVVDDSQLPKDRFSAERLKGVDSTLKIQPAKLEDSAVYLCASSSRTGSYNEQFFGPGTRLTVL.

This clonotype was detected many times. This rearrangement joins TRBV7-9 to TRBJ2-5, with D unclear. CDR1 is SEHNR, CDR2 FQNEAQ, per germline (reference sequence). V was trimmed by 5 bases and J by 5 bases, leaving 15 bases between them. This CDR3 is 14 amino acids long. CDR3 DNA: TGTGCCAGCAGCCTCGGACCGCTGAGGGAGACCCAGTACTTC. Translated, it gives CASSLGPLRETQYF.

This clonotype was counted at least ten times. The gene calls are TRBV27 and TRBJ2-1; D perhaps matches TRBD1 (6 bases). V dropped 6 bases and J dropped 7 bases, with 19 bases sitting between them. The CDR3 covers 15 residues. Per the germline V gene, CDR1 is MNHEY and CDR2 is SMNVEV (reference sequence). The CDR3 nucleotides read TGTGCCAGCAGCCCCGTGGGGACAATATCAAATGAGCAGTTCTTC. Translated: CASSPVGTISNEQFF.

The sample holds a few counts of this clonotype. The rearrangement uses TRBV7-9 and TRBJ2-1; TRBD2 agrees at 14 bases. The CDR3 covers 16 residues. V gave up 7 bases and J gave up 9 bases; unmatched junction bases: 11. Germline V gives CDR1 SEHNR, CDR2 FQNEAQ (reference sequence). Here the CDR3 reads CASTGLAGGPATEQFF. CDR3 sequence (DNA): TGTGCCAGCACCGGACTAGCGGGAGGCCCGGCCACTGAGCAGTTCTTC.

This clonotype was counted a few times. The V and J genes are TRBV5-1 and TRBJ1-5; 11 positions agree with TRBD1. This CDR3 contains 15 residues. The V gene's germline CDR1 is SGHRS and CDR2 YFSETQ. Unmatched junction bases numbered 2, after V lost 4 bases and J lost 2 bases. In DNA, the CDR3 is TGCGCCAGCAGCGAGGGACAGGGGGGCAATCAGCCCCAGCATTTT. Amino acids: CASSEGQGGNQPQHF.

This clonotype has just a few counts. The chain recombines TRBV6-1 with TRBJ1-2; D is unclear. V lost 6 bases to trimming and J lost 2 bases, with 13 bases between them. The CDR3 has 14 residues. The germline CDR1 and CDR2 sequences are MNHNS and SASEGT. CDR3 nucleotide sequence: TGTGCCAGCAGGAAGGAAGGATTCAACTATGGCTACACCTTC. It translates to CASRKEGFNYGYTF.

The CDR3 sequence is CASSLDSGRLNQPQHF. The DNA of the CDR3 is TGTGCCAGCAGCTTAGATTCCGGACGGCTCAACCAGCCCCAGCATTTT. The chain recombines TRBV7-2 with TRBJ1-5; D is unclear. Looked up from germline, CDR1 is SGHTA and CDR2 is FQGNSA. The CDR3 extends over 16 amino acids. V was trimmed by 1 base and J by 7 bases, leaving 17 bases between them.

This clonotype appeared a few times. The V gene is TRBV6-6, the J gene TRBJ2-7; 7 nucleotides match TRBD1. V lost 2 bases to trimming and J lost 0 bases; unmatched junction nucleotides: 7. Germline V gene sequence: CDR1 MNHNY, CDR2 SVGAGI (reference sequence). The CDR3 runs to 16 residues. The CDR3: CASSYATTGSSYEQYF. As DNA, the CDR3 is TGTGCCAGCAGTTACGCTACGACAGGGAGCTCCTACGAGCAGTACTTC.

This clonotype appeared a few times. CDR3 nucleotide sequence: TGTGCCAGCAGGCCCGGGAGGCAAGAGACCCAGTACTTC. Its translation: CASRPGRQETQYF. The gene calls are TRBV28 and TRBJ2-5, with 7 nucleotides matching TRBD2. The CDR3 runs 13 residues. The V and J ends lost 6 bases and 2 bases, in that order; junction bases with no gene match: 3. The V gene's germline CDR1 is MDHEN and CDR2 SYDVKM. Supplemented by reference TRBV28 and TRBJ2-5, the full variable domain reads DVKVTQSSRYLVKRTGEKVFLECVQDMDHENMFWYRQDPGLGLRLIYFSYDVKMKEKGDIPEGYSVSREKKERFSLILESASTNQTSMYLCASRPGRQETQYFGPGTRLLVL.

This clonotype was counted at least ten times. The chain uses TRBV28 and TRBJ2-7; D is ambiguous. V was pared by 6 bases and J by 3 bases, with 15 bases between. The germline gives CDR1 MDHEN, CDR2 SYDVKM. The CDR3 totals 14 residues. The DNA for the CDR3 is TGTGCCAGCAGCCCCCGACTGAACCGCTACGAGCAGTACTTC. Translated: CASSPRLNRYEQYF.

This clonotype showed up many times. The J gene is TRBJ2-5, the V gene TRBV7-3; possible D gene TRBD2, 5 bases. Trimming took off 0 bases at V and 2 bases at J, with 7 bases between the two ends. CDR1 and CDR2 (germline): SGHTA, FQGTGA. The CDR3 length is 14 residues. This CDR3 is CASSLTGEQETQYF. CDR3 in DNA: TGTGCCAGCAGCTTAACCGGGGAACAAGAGACCCAGTACTTC.

This chain links TRBV3-1 with TRBJ1-2, with D perhaps TRBD1 (5 bases). The CDR3 extends over 15 amino acids. V was pared by 0 bases and J by 0 bases, with 8 bases between. From germline, CDR1 is LGHDT and CDR2 YNNKEL (reference sequence). CDR3 loop: CASSQDRAANYGYTF. DNA of the CDR3: TGTGCCAGCAGCCAAGACAGGGCCGCTAACTATGGCTACACCTTC.

This clonotype was seen a handful of times. In DNA form, the CDR3 reads TGTGCCAGCAGTCGGACAGGGGGGGGGGGCTACACCTTC. It specifies CASSRTGGGGYTF. The chain combines TRBV6-2 or TRBV6-3 with TRBJ1-2; 10 nucleotides agree with TRBD1. Germline V gene sequence: CDR1 MNHEY, CDR2 SVGEGT. CDR3 length: 13 residues. Trimming cost V 5 bases and J 8 bases; bases outside gene matches: 5.